These T cell receptor beta chains were read from a single sample in a study of T cell responses to AZD1222 COVID-19 vaccine. Generated by immunoSEQ multiplex PCR, the TCRdb table keeps only in-frame clones and is missing some. The sample lists 54,000 or so clones; roughly nine tenths were seen once. Sequenced here: peripheral blood, sampled on day 0 of AZD1222 vaccination. The source of these receptors is an adult in good health. Both conserved end residues are part of each CDR3. The order of the fields is clone size, J gene, V gene, D gene, CDR3 DNA, CDR3 protein. D genes are given only for firm matches. The size field is filled for only some rows; it gives once, few, many or a size class.

clone size: .
J gene: TRBJ1-5
V gene: TRBV9
D gene: .
CDR3 DNA: TGTGCCAGCAGCACGGGACTGGCGCGGCAGCCCCAGCATTTT
CDR3 protein: CASSTGLARQPQHF

clone size: .
J gene: TRBJ1-1
V gene: TRBV27
D gene: TRBD1
CDR3 DNA: TGTGCCAGCAGCCCGACAGGGTTTTTCACTGAAGCTTTCTTT
CDR3 protein: CASSPTGFFTEAFF

clone size: once
J gene: TRBJ1-5
V gene: TRBV28
D gene: .
CDR3 DNA: TGTGCCAGCAGTTACGATAGCAATCAGCCCCAGCATTTT
CDR3 protein: CASSYDSNQPQHF

clone size: .
J gene: TRBJ2-1
V gene: TRBV29-1
D gene: .
CDR3 DNA: TGCAGCGTTGAAGGGGACACATACTCCTACAATGAGCAGTTCTTC
CDR3 protein: CSVEGDTYSYNEQFF

clone size: .
J gene: TRBJ2-1
V gene: TRBV11-2
D gene: .
CDR3 DNA: TGTGCCAGCAGCTTACGGGCAGGGGCCGTTGGCGATGAGCAGTTCTTC
CDR3 protein: CASSLRAGAVGDEQFF

clone size: .
J gene: TRBJ1-3
V gene: TRBV2
D gene: .
CDR3 DNA: TGTGCCAGCAGTGACGGAGTAGGAAACACCATATATTTT
CDR3 protein: CASSDGVGNTIYF

clone size: .
J gene: TRBJ2-7
V gene: TRBV28
D gene: .
CDR3 DNA: TGTGCCAGCAGTGTGGGGGGTGGCTCCTACGAGCAGTACTTC
CDR3 protein: CASSVGGGSYEQYF

clone size: .
J gene: TRBJ1-1
V gene: TRBV11-2
D gene: .
CDR3 DNA: TGTGCCAGCACCGTAATAGATGAAGCTTTCTTT
CDR3 protein: CASTVIDEAFF

clone size: .
J gene: TRBJ2-1
V gene: TRBV10-3
D gene: TRBD1
CDR3 DNA: TGTGCCATCAGCCCCGGGACAGCCAATGAGCAGTTCTTC
CDR3 protein: CAISPGTANEQFF

clone size: .
J gene: TRBJ1-3
V gene: TRBV19
D gene: .
CDR3 DNA: TGTGCCAGTATCCCGGGGGCTGGAAACACCATATATTTT
CDR3 protein: CASIPGAGNTIYF

clone size: .
J gene: TRBJ1-2
V gene: TRBV7-6
D gene: TRBD1
CDR3 DNA: TGTGCCAGCAGCTTAGGGACAGGGGGCGCGGCTGGCTACACCTTC
CDR3 protein: CASSLGTGGAAGYTF

clone size: .
J gene: TRBJ1-1
V gene: TRBV6-5
D gene: TRBD1
CDR3 DNA: TGTGCCAGCAGCCCAACAGGGGTGGGTGAAGCTTTCTTT
CDR3 protein: CASSPTGVGEAFF

clone size: .
J gene: TRBJ2-1
V gene: TRBV7-8
D gene: .
CDR3 DNA: TGTGCCAGCAGCTCCGTAGGCGGGGGACAGGCCCTCAATGAGCAGTTCTTC
CDR3 protein: CASSSVGGGQALNEQFF

clone size: .
J gene: TRBJ2-7
V gene: TRBV7-9
D gene: TRBD1
CDR3 DNA: TGTGCCAGCAGCTCTCGGACAGGGGAGATCTACGAGCAGTACTTC
CDR3 protein: CASSSRTGEIYEQYF

clone size: .
J gene: TRBJ1-2
V gene: TRBV4-2
D gene: .
CDR3 DNA: TGTGCCAGCAGCCAAGATGTTTCCCTTTTGGGTAACTATGGCTACACCTTC
CDR3 protein: CASSQDVSLLGNYGYTF

clone size: .
J gene: TRBJ2-2
V gene: TRBV7-3
D gene: .
CDR3 DNA: TGTGCCAGCAGCTTTCGTGGGGCCGGGGAGCTGTTTTTT
CDR3 protein: CASSFRGAGELFF

clone size: .
J gene: TRBJ2-6
V gene: TRBV19
D gene: .
CDR3 DNA: TGTGCCAGCCGCCGAGTAGGCTCTGGGGCCAACGTCCTGACTTTC
CDR3 protein: CASRRVGSGANVLTF

clone size: .
J gene: TRBJ1-3
V gene: TRBV3-1/TRBV3-2
D gene: .
CDR3 DNA: TGTGCCAGCAGCCATCATCAGGGCCACTCTGGAAACACCATATATTTT
CDR3 protein: CASSHHQGHSGNTIYF

clone size: .
J gene: TRBJ2-1
V gene: TRBV6-5
D gene: .
CDR3 DNA: TGTGCCAGCAGCCGGAGGGGGGCGTACAATGAGCAGTTCTTC
CDR3 protein: CASSRRGAYNEQFF

clone size: once
J gene: TRBJ1-2
V gene: TRBV6-2/TRBV6-3
D gene: TRBD1
CDR3 DNA: TGTGCCAGCAGCCCGGGACAGGGGGGCGGAACCTATGGCTACACCTTC
CDR3 protein: CASSPGQGGGTYGYTF

clone size: .
J gene: TRBJ1-6
V gene: TRBV30
D gene: TRBD1
CDR3 DNA: TGTGCCTGGAGTGTACAGGGGGGTCCGTTGGGGCCCCTCCACTTT
CDR3 protein: CAWSVQGGPLGPLHF

clone size: .
J gene: TRBJ1-1
V gene: TRBV11-2
D gene: .
CDR3 DNA: TGTGCCAGCAGCCCCCTGACGGGAAGGGAGAACACTGAAGCTTTCTTT
CDR3 protein: CASSPLTGRENTEAFF

clone size: .
J gene: TRBJ1-5
V gene: TRBV7-9
D gene: TRBD1
CDR3 DNA: TGTGCCAGCAGTTCAAGGACAGGGAATGTCGATCAGCCCCAGCATTTT
CDR3 protein: CASSSRTGNVDQPQHF

clone size: .
J gene: TRBJ1-2
V gene: TRBV4-3
D gene: TRBD1
CDR3 DNA: TGCGCCAGCAGCCGAGACAGGGGGCCTGGAAATGGCTACACCTTC
CDR3 protein: CASSRDRGPGNGYTF

clone size: few
J gene: TRBJ2-5
V gene: TRBV19
D gene: .
CDR3 DNA: TGTGCCAGTAGTCCCCGCGCCGTGTACCAAGAGACCCAGTACTTC
CDR3 protein: CASSPRAVYQETQYF

clone size: .
J gene: TRBJ2-7
V gene: TRBV7-2
D gene: TRBD1
CDR3 DNA: TGTGCCAGCAGCGCCCGGGACAGGTCCTACGAGCAGTACTTC
CDR3 protein: CASSARDRSYEQYF

clone size: .
J gene: TRBJ2-1
V gene: TRBV7-2
D gene: TRBD2
CDR3 DNA: TGTGCCAGCAGCCCGGGACTAGCGGGGGGGTCCGAGCAGTTCTTC
CDR3 protein: CASSPGLAGGSEQFF

clone size: .
J gene: TRBJ2-1
V gene: TRBV7-2
D gene: TRBD2
CDR3 DNA: TGTGCCAGCAGCTTAGCGGCCCTCTCCGGGGGGTACAATGAGCAGTTCTTC
CDR3 protein: CASSLAALSGGYNEQFF

clone size: .
J gene: TRBJ2-2
V gene: TRBV4-2
D gene: TRBD2
CDR3 DNA: TGTGCCAGCAGACCCGGACTAGCTAGGGGAGGGGAGCTGTTTTTT
CDR3 protein: CASRPGLARGGELFF

clone size: .
J gene: TRBJ2-7
V gene: TRBV28
D gene: .
CDR3 DNA: TGTGCCAGCAGTTCGCCAAATGCCTACGAGCAGTACTTC
CDR3 protein: CASSSPNAYEQYF

clone size: .
J gene: TRBJ2-2
V gene: TRBV12-3/TRBV12-4
D gene: .
CDR3 DNA: TGTGCCAGCACCCCGAGAGACACCGGGGAGCTGTTTTTT
CDR3 protein: CASTPRDTGELFF

clone size: few
J gene: TRBJ2-7
V gene: TRBV11-3
D gene: .
CDR3 DNA: TGTGCCAGCAGCTTCAATGGCGTCGAGCAGTACTTC
CDR3 protein: CASSFNGVEQYF

clone size: .
J gene: TRBJ1-2
V gene: TRBV7-2
D gene: .
CDR3 DNA: TGTGCCAGCAGCCCCTACTCATCGGGGGCCAGGTGGGATGGCTACACCTTC
CDR3 protein: CASSPYSSGARWDGYTF

clone size: .
J gene: TRBJ2-5
V gene: TRBV5-5
D gene: .
CDR3 DNA: TGTGCCAGCAGCTTGACCGGGACCACCGGGGAGACCCAGTACTTC
CDR3 protein: CASSLTGTTGETQYF